Reported below is one T cell receptor (beta chain). Its antigen remains unidentified. The CDR3 length is 16 residues. Germline assignment: CDR1 SSHAT and CDR2 FNYEAQ (reference sequence). V dropped 1 base and J dropped 0 bases, with 10 bases sitting between them. The primer mix had 60 Vbeta and 13 Jbeta primers. Clones were read by immunoSEQ multiplex PCR, and TCRdb kept only the in-frame ones, dropping some. The sample shows around 140,000 clones, 70% to 80% of them seen only once. The source of the sample is a study of cytomegalovirus exposure and HLA in healthy donors. These donors, healthy bone marrow donors, were studied. Study results and caveats: In an earlier analysis, most TCR beta V segments were productive about 90% or about 30% of the time. It was reported that TCR beta sequences correctly inferred the HLA-A and HLA-B alleles for most subjects. Later genetic work tied a missense DCLRE1C variant to beta-chain V and J trimming.

This chain joins TRBV7-7 and TRBJ1-5, with D tentatively TRBD1 (5 bases). This TCR came from a female donor in good health and CMV-seropositive. Specimen: PBMCs. CDR3 in amino acids: CASSLEGPDSNQPQHF. The CDR3 DNA sequence: TGTGCCAGCAGCTTAGAGGGGCCAGATAGCAATCAGCCCCAGCATTTT. The whole variable domain, remainder taken from reference TRBV7-7 and TRBJ1-5, is GAGVSQSPRYKVTKRGQDVTLRCDPISSHATLYWYQQALGQGPEFLTYFNYEAQPDKSGLPSDRFSAERPEGSISTLTIQRTEQRDSAMYRCASSLEGPDSNQPQHFGDGTRLSIL.